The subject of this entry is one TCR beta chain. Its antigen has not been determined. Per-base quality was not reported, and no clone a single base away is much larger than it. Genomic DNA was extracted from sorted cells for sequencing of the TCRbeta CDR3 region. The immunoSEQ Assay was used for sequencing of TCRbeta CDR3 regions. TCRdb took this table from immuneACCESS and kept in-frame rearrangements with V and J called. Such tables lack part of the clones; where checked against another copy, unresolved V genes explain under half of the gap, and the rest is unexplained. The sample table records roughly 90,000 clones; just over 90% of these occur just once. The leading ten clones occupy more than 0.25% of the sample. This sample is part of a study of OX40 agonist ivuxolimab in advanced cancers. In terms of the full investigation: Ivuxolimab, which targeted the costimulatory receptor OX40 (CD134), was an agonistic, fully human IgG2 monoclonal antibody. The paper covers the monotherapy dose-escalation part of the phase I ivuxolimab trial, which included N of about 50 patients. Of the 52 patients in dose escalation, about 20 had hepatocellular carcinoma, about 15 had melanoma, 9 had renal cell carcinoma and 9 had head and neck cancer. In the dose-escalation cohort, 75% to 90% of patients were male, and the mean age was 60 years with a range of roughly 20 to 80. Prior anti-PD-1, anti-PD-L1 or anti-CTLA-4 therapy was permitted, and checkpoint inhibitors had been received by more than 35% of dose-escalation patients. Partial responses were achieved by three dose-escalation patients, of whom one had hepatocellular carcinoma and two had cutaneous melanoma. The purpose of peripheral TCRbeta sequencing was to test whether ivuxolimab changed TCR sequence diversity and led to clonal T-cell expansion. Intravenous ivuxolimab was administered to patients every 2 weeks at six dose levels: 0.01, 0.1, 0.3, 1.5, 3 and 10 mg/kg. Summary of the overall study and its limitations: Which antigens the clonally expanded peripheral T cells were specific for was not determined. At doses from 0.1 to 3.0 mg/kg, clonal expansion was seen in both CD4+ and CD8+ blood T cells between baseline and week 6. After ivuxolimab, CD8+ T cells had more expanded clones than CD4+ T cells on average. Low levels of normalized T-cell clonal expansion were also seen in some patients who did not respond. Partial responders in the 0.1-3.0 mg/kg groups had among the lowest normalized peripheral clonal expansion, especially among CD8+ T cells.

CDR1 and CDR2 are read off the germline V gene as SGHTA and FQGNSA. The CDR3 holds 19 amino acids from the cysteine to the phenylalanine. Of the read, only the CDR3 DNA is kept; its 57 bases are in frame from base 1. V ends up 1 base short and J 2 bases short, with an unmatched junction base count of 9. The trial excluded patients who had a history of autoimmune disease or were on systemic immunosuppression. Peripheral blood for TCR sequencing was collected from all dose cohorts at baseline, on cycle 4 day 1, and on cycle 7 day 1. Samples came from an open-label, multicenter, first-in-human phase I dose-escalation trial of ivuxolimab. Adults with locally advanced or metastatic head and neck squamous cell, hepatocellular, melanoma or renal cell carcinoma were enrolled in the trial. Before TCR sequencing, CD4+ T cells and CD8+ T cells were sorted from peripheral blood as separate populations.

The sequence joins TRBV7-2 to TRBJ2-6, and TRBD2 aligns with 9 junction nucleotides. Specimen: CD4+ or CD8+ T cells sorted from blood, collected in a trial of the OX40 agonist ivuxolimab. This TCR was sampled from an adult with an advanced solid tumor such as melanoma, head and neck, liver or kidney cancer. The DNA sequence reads TGTGCCAGCAGCTTAGAGGCGGGGACTAGCAGGCCTGGGGCCAACGTCCTGACTTTC. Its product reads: CASSLEAGTSRPGANVLTF. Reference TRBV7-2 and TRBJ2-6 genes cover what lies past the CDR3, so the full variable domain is GAGVSQSPSNKVTEKGKDVELRCDPISGHTALYWYRQSLGQGLEFLIYFQGNSAPDKSGLPSDRFSAERTGGSVSTLTIQRTQQEDSAVYLCASSLEAGTSRPGANVLTFGAGSRLTVL.